The rows below give T cell receptor beta chains drawn from one sample of a study of identical twins. TCRdb itself ran the 5' RACE reads through MiXCR, one entry per CDR3 protein. The sample lists some 570,000 distinct CDR3 sequences; around 22% were seen once. This sample also appeared in a second study, on yellow fever vaccine responses in identical twins.

Sequenced sample: CD4+ T cells sorted from blood. The receptors here all came from a woman under 30 in good health. Each CDR3 is given with its conserved first and last residue. Each record gives: CDR3 protein, CDR3 DNA, D gene, J gene, V gene, CDR3 length, clone size. The D gene is left open where the match is weak. A clone size is listed for some rows: how often the clone was seen (once, few, many), or a class if it is expanded.

cdr3_aa: CASRQDRGRFQPQHF; cdr3_nt: TGTGCCAGCAGGCAGGACAGGGGGCGTTTCCAGCCCCAGCATTTT; d_call: TRBD1; j_call: TRBJ1-5; v_call: TRBV6-1; cdr3_length: 15; clone_size: NA
cdr3_aa: CASSLAWDRGSYEQYF; cdr3_nt: TGTGCCAGCAGCTTAGCTTGGGACAGGGGTTCCTACGAGCAGTACTTC; d_call: TRBD1; j_call: TRBJ2-7; v_call: TRBV7-2; cdr3_length: 16; clone_size: NA
cdr3_aa: CASREADDQPQHF; cdr3_nt: TGTGCCAGCAGGGAGGCGGATGATCAGCCCCAGCATTTT; d_call: NA; j_call: TRBJ1-5; v_call: TRBV27; cdr3_length: 13; clone_size: few
cdr3_aa: CASSLGFYISGSRNEQFF; cdr3_nt: TGTGCCAGCAGCTTAGGGTTCTATATTAGCGGGAGCCGCAATGAGCAGTTCTTC; d_call: TRBD2; j_call: TRBJ2-1; v_call: TRBV11-1; cdr3_length: 18; clone_size: NA
cdr3_aa: CASSQLGGNTGELFF; cdr3_nt: TGTGCCAGCAGCCAACTGGGGGGGAACACCGGGGAGCTGTTTTTT; d_call: NA; j_call: TRBJ2-2; v_call: TRBV4-2; cdr3_length: 15; clone_size: many
cdr3_aa: CASSPIAGAGGNIQYF; cdr3_nt: TGTGCCAGCAGCCCCATAGCGGGGGCTGGGGGAAACATTCAGTACTTC; d_call: TRBD2; j_call: TRBJ2-4; v_call: TRBV7-8; cdr3_length: 16; clone_size: NA
cdr3_aa: CALGDYGYTF; cdr3_nt: TGTGCCCTGGGCGACTATGGCTACACCTTC; d_call: NA; j_call: TRBJ1-2; v_call: TRBV7-2; cdr3_length: 10; clone_size: few
cdr3_aa: CSVEGGLAGPNEQFF; cdr3_nt: TGCAGCGTTGAAGGGGGCCTAGCGGGGCCCAATGAGCAGTTCTTC; d_call: TRBD2; j_call: TRBJ2-1; v_call: TRBV29-1; cdr3_length: 15; clone_size: many
cdr3_aa: CASSQENDPGSSQPQHF; cdr3_nt: TGTGCCAGCAGCCAAGAAAACGACCCAGGGTCCAGTCAGCCCCAGCATTTT; d_call: NA; j_call: TRBJ1-5; v_call: TRBV3-1; cdr3_length: 17; clone_size: few
cdr3_aa: CATSDFPSSGGLNTQYF; cdr3_nt: TGTGCCACCAGTGATTTCCCCTCTAGCGGGGGACTAAATACGCAGTATTTT; d_call: TRBD2; j_call: TRBJ2-3; v_call: TRBV24-1; cdr3_length: 17; clone_size: NA
cdr3_aa: CATSVRGKNYNEQFF; cdr3_nt: TGTGCCACCAGTGTTCGGGGAAAGAACTACAATGAGCAGTTCTTC; d_call: NA; j_call: TRBJ2-1; v_call: TRBV24-1; cdr3_length: 15; clone_size: few
cdr3_aa: CASSWRGDPPTDTQYF; cdr3_nt: TGCGCCAGCAGTTGGCGGGGGGACCCCCCCACAGATACGCAGTATTTT; d_call: TRBD2; j_call: TRBJ2-3; v_call: TRBV5-1; cdr3_length: 16; clone_size: few
cdr3_aa: CASSYRSGSNQPQHF; cdr3_nt: TGTGCCAGCAGTTATCGTAGCGGTAGCAATCAGCCCCAGCATTTT; d_call: NA; j_call: TRBJ1-5; v_call: TRBV6-5; cdr3_length: 15; clone_size: NA
cdr3_aa: CASSYSKLAGGRDTGELFF; cdr3_nt: TGTGCCAGCAGTTACTCAAAACTAGCGGGGGGGCGGGACACCGGGGAGCTGTTTTTT; d_call: TRBD2; j_call: TRBJ2-2; v_call: TRBV6-5; cdr3_length: 19; clone_size: NA
cdr3_aa: CATSGLAAPSADTQYF; cdr3_nt: TGTGCCACCAGCGGATTAGCGGCTCCCTCGGCAGATACGCAGTATTTT; d_call: NA; j_call: TRBJ2-3; v_call: TRBV15; cdr3_length: 16; clone_size: NA
cdr3_aa: CASSLGSGNADTQYF; cdr3_nt: TGTGCCAGCAGCTTAGGATCGGGGAATGCAGATACGCAGTATTTT; d_call: NA; j_call: TRBJ2-3; v_call: TRBV7-9; cdr3_length: 15; clone_size: NA
cdr3_aa: CASSVRSAGTDNEQFF; cdr3_nt: TGTGCCAGCAGCGTAAGGTCAGCGGGTACCGACAATGAGCAGTTCTTC; d_call: NA; j_call: TRBJ2-1; v_call: TRBV9; cdr3_length: 16; clone_size: few
cdr3_aa: CASSQNQNTEAFF; cdr3_nt: TGTGCCAGCAGTCAGAACCAAAACACTGAAGCTTTCTTT; d_call: NA; j_call: TRBJ1-1; v_call: TRBV28; cdr3_length: 13; clone_size: once
cdr3_aa: CASRYSPAPSYNEQFF; cdr3_nt: TGTGCCAGCAGATACTCTCCAGCTCCCTCCTACAATGAGCAGTTCTTC; d_call: NA; j_call: TRBJ2-1; v_call: TRBV6-5; cdr3_length: 16; clone_size: few
cdr3_aa: CSAPVSYEQFF; cdr3_nt: TGCAGTGCTCCCGTTAGTTATGAGCAGTTCTTC; d_call: NA; j_call: TRBJ2-1; v_call: TRBV20-1; cdr3_length: 11; clone_size: few
cdr3_aa: CASSLAGQGVNQPQHF; cdr3_nt: TGTGCCAGCAGCTTGGCCGGACAGGGAGTTAATCAGCCCCAGCATTTT; d_call: TRBD1; j_call: TRBJ1-5; v_call: TRBV7-2; cdr3_length: 16; clone_size: few
cdr3_aa: CAIRWGRGTNNEQFF; cdr3_nt: TGTGCCATCAGGTGGGGGCGCGGGACTAACAATGAGCAGTTCTTC; d_call: NA; j_call: TRBJ2-1; v_call: TRBV10-3; cdr3_length: 15; clone_size: NA
cdr3_aa: CSARDGGRNYGYTF; cdr3_nt: TGCAGTGCTAGAGATGGGGGCCGTAACTATGGCTACACCTTC; d_call: NA; j_call: TRBJ1-2; v_call: TRBV20-1; cdr3_length: 14; clone_size: few
cdr3_aa: CASSSGTGTKNIQYF; cdr3_nt: TGTGCCAGCAGCTCCGGGACAGGGACCAAAAACATTCAGTACTTC; d_call: TRBD1; j_call: TRBJ2-4; v_call: TRBV12-3/TRBV12-4; cdr3_length: 15; clone_size: few
cdr3_aa: CSARWGLKETQYF; cdr3_nt: TGCAGTGCTAGATGGGGACTAAAAGAGACCCAGTACTTC; d_call: TRBD2; j_call: TRBJ2-5; v_call: TRBV20-1; cdr3_length: 13; clone_size: NA
cdr3_aa: CASSEAEGVVDGYTF; cdr3_nt: TGTGCCAGCAGTGAAGCGGAGGGGGTCGTGGATGGCTACACCTTC; d_call: NA; j_call: TRBJ1-2; v_call: TRBV2; cdr3_length: 15; clone_size: few
cdr3_aa: CASSLRVDAAGAYNEQFF; cdr3_nt: TGCGCCAGCAGCTTGAGGGTTGATGCGGCGGGGGCCTACAATGAGCAGTTCTTC; d_call: TRBD2; j_call: TRBJ2-1; v_call: TRBV5-1; cdr3_length: 18; clone_size: few
cdr3_aa: CASSLQGPVSQNEQFF; cdr3_nt: TGCGCCAGCAGCTTACAGGGTCCGGTGTCACAAAATGAGCAGTTCTTC; d_call: NA; j_call: TRBJ2-1; v_call: TRBV5-1; cdr3_length: 16; clone_size: many
cdr3_aa: CCARDQLAGGLAGELFF; cdr3_nt: TGCTGTGCTAGAGATCAACTAGCGGGGGGGTTAGCCGGGGAGCTGTTTTTT; d_call: TRBD2; j_call: TRBJ2-2; v_call: TRBV20-1; cdr3_length: 17; clone_size: NA
cdr3_aa: CATSRDPGSYEQYF; cdr3_nt: TGTGCCACCAGCAGAGATCCAGGCTCCTACGAGCAGTACTTC; d_call: NA; j_call: TRBJ2-7; v_call: TRBV15; cdr3_length: 14; clone_size: few
cdr3_aa: CASRGNSGNTIYF; cdr3_nt: TGTGCCAGCAGAGGGAACTCTGGAAACACCATATATTTT; d_call: NA; j_call: TRBJ1-3; v_call: TRBV12-3/TRBV12-4; cdr3_length: 13; clone_size: few
cdr3_aa: CSARDASPTRLRGDTQYF; cdr3_nt: TGCAGTGCTAGAGACGCCTCTCCCACTAGACTCCGCGGAGATACGCAGTATTTT; d_call: NA; j_call: TRBJ2-3; v_call: TRBV20-1; cdr3_length: 18; clone_size: NA
cdr3_aa: CASSLELAETNTGELFF; cdr3_nt: TGCGCCAGCAGCTTGGAACTAGCGGAGACGAACACCGGGGAGCTGTTTTTT; d_call: TRBD2; j_call: TRBJ2-2; v_call: TRBV5-1; cdr3_length: 17; clone_size: NA